Given below is one TCR beta chain in context. This clonotype was counted between two and nine times. This receptor's antigen is unknown. Base qualities are not provided; no much larger clone lies one nucleotide away. These data are taken from a study of T cell repertoires in cytomegalovirus infection (dated by TCRdb to between 2019 and 2020). Context from the whole study: Alongside well-studied HLA-B-restricted epitopes, the peptide stimulations were aimed at recently identified HLA-C-restricted CMV epitopes, whose presentation resists viral immunomodulation. Donor HLA type was relevant to the analysis, as public TCR beta signatures indicated carriage of CMV infection together with the matching HLA type.

These reads were obtained on an Illumina HiSeq 1500. TCRdb trimmed public reads at Q25 via fastp, called clones via MiXCR and kept in-frame beta chains. Each entry is one CDR3 protein sequence, shown with its most common DNA and genes. Recorded for this sample are hundreds of thousands of distinct CDR3 sequences; roughly 31% of them occurred a single time. Over 11% of the sample is in the top ten clones. V was cut back by 2 bases and J by 11 bases, leaving a gap of 22 bases between them. As encoded in the germline V gene, CDR1 is SGHDN while CDR2 is FVKESK. Its CDR3 holds 17 amino acids, cysteine through phenylalanine. Of the read, only the CDR3 DNA is kept; its 51 bases are in frame from base 1. This specimen's treatment or condition label, per the study, means: in vitro stimulation with specific CMV peptide epitopes to enrich CMV-specific T cells. The full study reports these points: The ex vivo response was dominated by HLA-C-restricted CMV-specific TCR beta clonotypes, which also provided the single most frequent clonotype in two of eight donors. In both this cohort and an independent cohort of 352 donors, the cumulative frequency of public TCR beta family members distinguished carriers of CMV infection plus the relevant HLA type.

The source material was cultured CD8+ T cells from PBMCs, sampled from culture after CMV antigen stimulation. The receptor's source is a human donor in good health (CMV status not recorded). Some clones in this sample may be carry-over from other donors' samples. Recombination linked TRBV14 to TRBJ1-6, with the D gene too uncertain to name. Here is the DNA: TGTGCCAGCAGCCAACTTTACCTGCTCTTCACGGGTACACCCCTCCACTTT. Its translation is CASSQLYLLFTGTPLHF.